Sequencing of this T cell receptor (beta chain) was carried out in a study of CD8+ T cells in alopecia areata. Study summary: Tofacitinib dosing lasted 6 to 18 months, which was then followed by 6 months off drug. Study-wide points: TCRs were shared less clearly across patients than in mice, possibly for HLA-related reasons. Scalp sample sequencing also detects resident alphabeta T cells of normal skin.

For this clone: Its antigen is not identified.

Treatment here: oral pan-JAK inhibitor, 5-10 mg twice daily. Both peripheral blood and punch biopsies of lesional scalp skin were obtained from patients who had alopecia areata. The CDR3 is 14 amino acids. In germline, CDR1 is SQVTM, CDR2 ANQGSEA. The V and J ends lost 4 bases and 4 bases respectively, with 13 bases between them. Sequencing relied on a cDNA template that was reverse transcribed from extracted RNA. Generated by immunoSEQ multiplex PCR, the TCRdb table keeps only in-frame clones and is missing some. Seen here are tens of thousands of clones, over 25% observed once, and the top ten hold about 15%.

The chain employs TRBV29-1 and TRBJ2-2; weak D call: TRBD2 (5 bases). The material sequenced was CD8+ T cells sorted from blood, taken at week 4, from a patient treated with tofacitinib. This receptor was obtained from a human donor with alopecia areata. CDR3 coding DNA: TGCAGCGTTGCCGAGGGAGTTGGCACCGGGGAGCTGTTTTTT. Residues: CSVAEGVGTGELFF.